This T cell receptor beta chain was retrieved from a study of T cells in Graves' hyperthyroidism and ophthalmopathy. Study-wide results and caveats: Ophthalmopathy could be told apart from stable hyperthyroidism with a 13 V-J model.

This clonotype was observed many times. Its antigen is still unknown. Regions amplified from RNA transcripts were the TCR beta CDR3 regions. The HTBI set primed first-round TCR CDR3 RT-PCR. Via MiXCR, TCRdb re-called the multiplex PCR reads, giving one row per CDR3 protein. The table records 620,000 or so distinct CDR3 sequences, more than 12% of them present only once. V was pared by 1 base and J by 5 bases, with 6 bases between. The CDR3 spans 13 residues. The germline gives CDR1 KGHSY, CDR2 FQNENV. The study left out patients who had uncontrolled infection, other autoimmune disease, pregnancy or lactation.

The chain is built from TRBV16 and TRBJ2-1; D is unclear. The TCR was taken from a woman aged 45-60 years with Graves' ophthalmopathy. Sequencing used blood. CDR3 DNA: TGTGCCAGCAGCCAATATCCTAACAATGAGCAGTTCTTC. Amino acids: CASSQYPNNEQFF.